This T cell receptor beta chain is from a study of patients and donors after allogeneic stem cell transplantation. TCRdb re-derived calls from the RT-PCR reads in MiXCR, one entry per CDR3 protein. The table includes about 110,000 distinct CDR3 sequences, roughly 35% detected once. This CDR3 is built from 10 residues. Germline V CDR1 and CDR2: SQVTM, ANQGSEA. V was cut by 0 bases and J by 11 bases, with 7 bases left in between. This clonotype was seen many times. Material: blood, either unsorted or a sorted T cell fraction (not recorded which). The sequence was obtained from a human donor who was either an allogeneic HSCT recipient or a stem cell or donor lymphocyte infusion donor (not recorded which). It is not recorded whose cells these are; they may come from a transplant donor. The V gene is TRBV29-1, the J gene TRBJ1-1; D is unclear. The CDR3 nucleotides are TGCAGCGTTGAAGAACGAATGGCTTTCTTT. Amino acids: CSVEERMAFF.